This TCR beta chain was retrieved from a study of neurological immune-mediated disorders. This clonotype was detected many times. The CDR3 consists of 14 residues. CDR1 and CDR2 from the germline V gene are LNHNV and YYDKDF (reference sequence). V lost 4 bases and J lost 8, with 17 bases in between. The cDNA was synthesized by 5'RACE incorporating 10-nucleotide random UMIs. MiXCR was run by TCRdb on the 5' RACE reads, yielding one entry per CDR3 protein. The table includes around 20,000 distinct CDR3 sequences, under 11% detected once. Sequencing was carried out using PBMCs. This receptor was obtained from a woman in her sixties with HTLV-1-associated myelopathy (HAM/TSP). V and J are TRBV15 and TRBJ1-2, with D possibly being TRBD1 (5 bases). CDR3 residues: CATSTRGTSRGYTF. The CDR3, as DNA: TGTGCCACCAGCACAAGAGGGACCTCAAGGGGCTACACCTTC.